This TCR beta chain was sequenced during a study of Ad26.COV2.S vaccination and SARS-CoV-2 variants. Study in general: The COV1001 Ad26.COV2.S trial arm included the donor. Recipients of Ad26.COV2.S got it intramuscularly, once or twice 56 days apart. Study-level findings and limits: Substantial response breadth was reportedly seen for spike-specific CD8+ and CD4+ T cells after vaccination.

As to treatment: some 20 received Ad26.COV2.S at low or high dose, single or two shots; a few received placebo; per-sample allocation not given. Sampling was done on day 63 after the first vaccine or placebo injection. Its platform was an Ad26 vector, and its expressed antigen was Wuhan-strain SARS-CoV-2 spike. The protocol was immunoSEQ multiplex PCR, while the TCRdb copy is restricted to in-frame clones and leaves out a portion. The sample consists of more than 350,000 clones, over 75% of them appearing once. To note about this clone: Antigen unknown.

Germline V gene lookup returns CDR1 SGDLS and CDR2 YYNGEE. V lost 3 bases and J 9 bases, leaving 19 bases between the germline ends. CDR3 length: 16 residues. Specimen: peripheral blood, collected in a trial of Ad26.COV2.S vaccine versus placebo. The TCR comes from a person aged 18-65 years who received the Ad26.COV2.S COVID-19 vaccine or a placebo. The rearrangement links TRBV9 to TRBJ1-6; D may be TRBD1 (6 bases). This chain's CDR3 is CASSASNRAITSPLHF. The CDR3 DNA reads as TGTGCCAGCAGCGCCTCGAACAGGGCAATTACTTCACCCCTCCACTTT.